The rows below give T cell receptor beta chains drawn from one sample of a study of early T cells in non-severe SARS-CoV-2 infection. TCRdb itself ran the 5' RACE reads through MiXCR, one entry per CDR3 protein. The sample carries tens of thousands of distinct CDR3 sequences, 9.3% recorded once. The sequenced sample was whole blood. These receptors were collected from an adult who was a healthcare worker with PCR-confirmed SARS-CoV-2 infection or an uninfected control (not recorded which). Both conserved end residues are part of each CDR3. Each record gives: CDR3 protein, V gene, CDR3 length, J gene, D gene. A D gene is named only where the DNA matches it firmly.

CDR3: CASSPPGSGYGYTF
V: TRBV18
length: 14
J: TRBJ1-2
D: NA

CDR3: CASSSQESSYEQYF
V: TRBV6-5
length: 14
J: TRBJ2-7
D: NA

CDR3: CASSQGAANYGYTF
V: TRBV4-1
length: 14
J: TRBJ1-2
D: NA

CDR3: CASSLTLLGRETQYF
V: TRBV7-9
length: 15
J: TRBJ2-5
D: NA

CDR3: CSVEDHRNPMNTEAFF
V: TRBV29-1
length: 16
J: TRBJ1-1
D: NA

CDR3: CAISELARGINYGYTF
V: TRBV10-3
length: 16
J: TRBJ1-2
D: NA

CDR3: CSARAHGQFSGANVLTF
V: TRBV20-1
length: 17
J: TRBJ2-6
D: NA

CDR3: CASSMGEQFF
V: TRBV21-1
length: 10
J: TRBJ2-1
D: NA

CDR3: CSVGEAGGGYTF
V: TRBV29-1
length: 12
J: TRBJ1-2
D: NA

CDR3: CASRSGADTQYF
V: TRBV7-6
length: 12
J: TRBJ2-3
D: NA

CDR3: CASSSGTQGEVSYEQYF
V: TRBV7-2
length: 17
J: TRBJ2-7
D: NA

CDR3: CSVAPGGYTF
V: TRBV29-1
length: 10
J: TRBJ1-2
D: NA

CDR3: CASSPRAGVDYNEQFF
V: TRBV12-3/TRBV12-4
length: 16
J: TRBJ2-1
D: TRBD2

CDR3: CASSLRGPPLHF
V: TRBV7-8
length: 12
J: TRBJ1-6
D: TRBD1

CDR3: CASSLGQTIFSGGDGYTF
V: TRBV5-1
length: 18
J: TRBJ1-2
D: NA

CDR3: CASSFPGRGTEAFF
V: TRBV12-3/TRBV12-4
length: 14
J: TRBJ1-1
D: NA

CDR3: CASSLGPLNTEAFF
V: TRBV12-3/TRBV12-4
length: 14
J: TRBJ1-1
D: NA

CDR3: CASSSRAELALVANEKLFF
V: TRBV11-3
length: 19
J: TRBJ1-4
D: NA

CDR3: CASSLGTINAGELFF
V: TRBV7-3
length: 15
J: TRBJ2-2
D: TRBD2

CDR3: CASSLRKSYNSPLHF
V: TRBV7-8
length: 15
J: TRBJ1-6
D: NA

CDR3: CASSRDRVFSMSEYF
V: TRBV7-8
length: 15
J: TRBJ2-3
D: TRBD1

CDR3: CASKRDAGTLNTEAFF
V: TRBV6-1
length: 16
J: TRBJ1-1
D: NA

CDR3: CASSHLTGNYGYTF
V: TRBV3-1
length: 14
J: TRBJ1-2
D: NA

CDR3: CASSLTTGITEAFF
V: TRBV27
length: 14
J: TRBJ1-1
D: TRBD1

CDR3: CASSQGWTGFREKLFF
V: TRBV4-1
length: 16
J: TRBJ1-4
D: TRBD1

CDR3: CASSSGRDIFKAFF
V: TRBV7-9
length: 14
J: TRBJ1-1
D: NA

CDR3: CSASKELNTEAFF
V: TRBV20-1
length: 13
J: TRBJ1-1
D: NA

CDR3: CASSLALLAGTDTQYF
V: TRBV7-8
length: 16
J: TRBJ2-3
D: TRBD2

CDR3: CASSPRTGGGYGYTF
V: TRBV18
length: 15
J: TRBJ1-2
D: TRBD1

CDR3: CASSQRGGSLSNEQFF
V: TRBV3-1
length: 16
J: TRBJ2-1
D: NA

CDR3: CASSMGGYTQYF
V: TRBV6-1
length: 12
J: TRBJ2-3
D: NA

CDR3: CASGLPPYQPQHF
V: TRBV12-5
length: 13
J: TRBJ1-5
D: NA

CDR3: CASSQAPIDGNQPQHF
V: TRBV3-1
length: 16
J: TRBJ1-5
D: NA

CDR3: CASSFDRPSRETQYF
V: TRBV5-1
length: 15
J: TRBJ2-5
D: NA

CDR3: CASSDPDRDEQYF
V: TRBV10-1
length: 13
J: TRBJ2-7
D: TRBD1

CDR3: CASSDTGRSTDTQYF
V: TRBV12-3/TRBV12-4
length: 15
J: TRBJ2-3
D: NA

CDR3: CASSLDIGGGETQYF
V: TRBV5-1
length: 15
J: TRBJ2-5
D: NA

CDR3: CASSQGRQGRPPLHF
V: TRBV14
length: 15
J: TRBJ1-6
D: NA

CDR3: CASSLSGRSLNTEAFF
V: TRBV27
length: 16
J: TRBJ1-1
D: NA

CDR3: CASSLVQNGPTEAFF
V: TRBV7-6
length: 15
J: TRBJ1-1
D: NA

CDR3: CASSYSMKFKQFF
V: TRBV6-5
length: 13
J: TRBJ2-1
D: NA

CDR3: CASSPAVQNTGELFF
V: TRBV18
length: 15
J: TRBJ2-2
D: NA

CDR3: CASSLSGQGRNQPQHF
V: TRBV7-8
length: 16
J: TRBJ1-5
D: TRBD1

CDR3: CASSERQGGLEQYF
V: TRBV6-1
length: 14
J: TRBJ2-7
D: NA

CDR3: CASSPTTAPETQYF
V: TRBV3-1
length: 14
J: TRBJ2-5
D: NA

CDR3: CSARQWSGGSRREAFF
V: TRBV20-1
length: 16
J: TRBJ1-1
D: TRBD1

CDR3: CASSPQTSGGNYEQFF
V: TRBV7-9
length: 16
J: TRBJ2-1
D: TRBD2

CDR3: CASSWMWGSSNQPQHF
V: TRBV5-1
length: 16
J: TRBJ1-5
D: NA

CDR3: CASGLFQATTEAFF
V: TRBV6-6
length: 14
J: TRBJ1-1
D: NA

CDR3: CAWSPSPGDEKLFF
V: TRBV30
length: 14
J: TRBJ1-4
D: NA

CDR3: CSASGLPPGSQETQYF
V: TRBV20-1
length: 16
J: TRBJ2-5
D: NA